The source of this TCR beta chain is a study of blood T cells in healthy people across ages. A second PCR of roughly 7 to 11 cycles used a sample-barcoded 5' primer and a J-beta primer mix. Each CDR3 protein is one row after TCRdb ran MiXCR on the 5' RACE reads. The sample has roughly 1,700,000 distinct CDR3 sequences, 25% to 30% seen once. As for this clonotype: This CDR3 fails to terminate in the conserved phenylalanine or tryptophan, so it likely reflects a read error.

CDR1 SGHTA and CDR2 FQGTGA come from the germline V gene. This CDR3 has 15 amino acids. This clonotype was obtained from a woman aged 25-40 years in good health. The gene calls are TRBV7-3 and TRBJ2-5; the D gene is possibly TRBD1 (7 bases). The sample consisted of blood. The CDR3 loop reads CASSPRQGSGEAQYC. CDR3 nucleotides: TGTGCCAGCAGCCCGAGACAGGGTAGCGGAGAGGCCCAGTACTGC.